Shown below are 2 T cell receptor beta chains from a single sample sequenced in a study of graft-versus-host responses after intestinal transplantation. Assay used: immunoSEQ multiplex PCR; TCRdb lists only in-frame clones, some missing. The sample contains under 80,000 clones, about 92% of which appear only once. The sample was PBMCs, taken 98 days after intestinal transplantation. The source of these receptors is a human patient who received an intestinal transplant, so some T cells may come from the graft donor.

V and J are TRBV5-6 and TRBJ1-1, with D unclear. Trimming took 0 bases from V and 2 from J, leaving 8 bases between them. The CDR3 runs to 14 residues. The germline V gene encodes CDR1 SGHDT and CDR2 YYEEEE. The CDR3 bases are TGTGCCAGCAGCTTGGGACCGATTAACACTGAAGCTTTCTTT. Its translation is CASSLGPINTEAFF.

The chain carries TRBV4-2 and TRBJ2-5; perhaps TRBD1 as D (6 bases). The CDR3 extends over 15 amino acids. The germline CDR1 and CDR2 sequences are LGHNA and YNFKEQ. The germline V and J ends were trimmed by 0 bases and 6 bases, with 14 bases remaining between them. The CDR3 nucleotides are TGTGCCAGCAGCCAAGAGCAGGACAGAGGACAGACCCAGTACTTC. It is translated as CASSQEQDRGQTQYF.